A selection of T cell receptor beta chains follows, all from one sample in a study of cytomegalovirus exposure and HLA in healthy donors. Clones were read by immunoSEQ multiplex PCR, and TCRdb kept only the in-frame ones, dropping some. The data show approximately 160,000 clones, roughly four fifths seen once. The sequencing input was PBMCs. The receptors here all came from a woman in her thirties or forties in good health and CMV-seronegative. Each CDR3 is given with its conserved first and last residue. Each record gives: J gene, D gene, V gene, clone size, CDR3 DNA, CDR3 protein. D genes are given only for firm matches. Some rows have no size entry. The others give once, few or many, or a class for an expanded clone.

TRBJ2-7 . TRBV2 . TGTGCCAGCACGCTCCCCAGGGCCTACGAGCAGTACTTC CASTLPRAYEQYF
TRBJ1-3 TRBD1 TRBV5-6 . TGTGCCAGCAGCCGGGACAGGGTTGGAAACACCATATATTTT CASSRDRVGNTIYF
TRBJ2-7 . TRBV5-4 . TGTGCCAGCAGCTTCTCCCCACGGACTGACTACGAGCAGTACTTC CASSFSPRTDYEQYF
TRBJ2-7 TRBD1 TRBV29-1 . TGCAGCGTTGAAGTTAGGACAGGGGACGAGCAGTACTTC CSVEVRTGDEQYF
TRBJ2-7 . TRBV14 few TGTGCCAGCAGCCCCTCAGGCCTGTTCTCCTACGAGCAGTACTTC CASSPSGLFSYEQYF
TRBJ2-7 . TRBV7-9 . TGTGCCAGCAGCTTAGGAGGCGGCGAATTCTACGAGCAGTACTTC CASSLGGGEFYEQYF
TRBJ2-7 . TRBV2 . TGTGCCAGCAGTGAGGTCCAGGGCTCATGGCGAGAGCAGTACTTC CASSEVQGSWREQYF
TRBJ2-1 TRBD2 TRBV5-4 . TGTGCCAGCAGTATAGCGGGATCCTACAATGAGCAGTTCTTC CASSIAGSYNEQFF
TRBJ2-4 . TRBV11-3 . TGTGCCAGCAGCTTAGTACCCGAGGTCGGAAACATTCAGTACTTC CASSLVPEVGNIQYF
TRBJ1-1 . TRBV28 . TGTGCCTCAGGGCTAGGGAACACTGAAGCTTTCTTT CASGLGNTEAFF
TRBJ1-2 . TRBV5-6 once TGTGCCAGCAGCTTATCCGGGGTAGGCTATGGCTACACCTTC CASSLSGVGYGYTF
TRBJ2-1 TRBD2 TRBV6-5 . TGTGCCAGCAGTTACGGACTAGCGGGAGTGCACGAGCAGTTCTTC CASSYGLAGVHEQFF
TRBJ2-1 . TRBV27 . TGTGCCAGCAGTTTACTAGAAAACTGGAACTACAATGAGCAGTTCTTC CASSLLENWNYNEQFF
TRBJ2-7 . TRBV28 . TGTGCCAGCAGTTTTGGTGGGAGCTCCTACGAGCAGTACTTC CASSFGGSSYEQYF
TRBJ1-1 . TRBV9 . TGTGCCAGCAGCTCTAACACTGAAGCTTTCTTT CASSSNTEAFF
TRBJ2-1 . TRBV25-1 . TGTGCCAGCCACGGCCCTAGCCAGAGCTCCTACAATGAGCAGTTCTTC CASHGPSQSSYNEQFF
TRBJ1-2 . TRBV2 . TGTGCCAGCGGTATGGCGGACTATGGCTACACCTTC CASGMADYGYTF
TRBJ2-3 TRBD2 TRBV5-8 few TGTGCCAGCAGCTTGTCCCAGACTAGCGTAAGCACAGATACGCAGTATTTT CASSLSQTSVSTDTQYF
TRBJ1-4 . TRBV5-1 . TGCGCCAGCAGCCCGACAGTATCTATCGAAAAACTGTTTTTT CASSPTVSIEKLFF
TRBJ2-7 TRBD1 TRBV7-9 . TGTGCCAGCAGCTCGGGGGACAGGGGGACCTACGAGCAGTACTTC CASSSGDRGTYEQYF
TRBJ2-1 TRBD2 TRBV6-1 . TGTGCCAGCCAACTAGCGGCGTACAATGAGCAGTTCTTC CASQLAAYNEQFF
TRBJ1-2 TRBD1 TRBV27 . TGTGCCAGCAGTTTATCGACAGGGGAAGGCTACACCTTC CASSLSTGEGYTF
TRBJ1-2 . TRBV2 . TGTGCCAGCAGTGCTCAACCAACTTATGGCTACACCTTC CASSAQPTYGYTF
TRBJ1-3 TRBD1 TRBV29-1 . TGCAGCGTGGCGGACAGGGTTGGAAACACCATATATTTT CSVADRVGNTIYF
TRBJ1-5 . TRBV27 . TGTGCCAGCGGCAGGGGTAGCAATCAGCCCCAGCATTTT CASGRGSNQPQHF
TRBJ2-2 TRBD2 TRBV4-2 . TGTGCCAGCAGCCACCTTGGACTAGCGACCGTCACCATCGGGGAGCTGTTTTTT CASSHLGLATVTIGELFF
TRBJ1-1 TRBD1 TRBV28 . TGTGCCAGCAGTATGGGACAGGGGGCGAACACTGAAGCTTTCTTT CASSMGQGANTEAFF
TRBJ2-7 . TRBV7-2 . TGTGCCAGCAGCTTAGACGGGATTAGCTACGAGCAGTACTTC CASSLDGISYEQYF
TRBJ2-1 TRBD2 TRBV7-2 few TGTGCCAGCAGCTTAGCTGGGACTAGCGGGAACAATGAGCAGTTCTTC CASSLAGTSGNNEQFF
TRBJ1-1 TRBD1 TRBV5-1 . TGCGCCAGCAGCTGGGGACAGACTGAGGGTGAAGCTTTCTTT CASSWGQTEGEAFF
TRBJ1-3 . TRBV6-1 . TGTGCCAGCAGTGCTTCCTCTGGAAACACCATATATTTT CASSASSGNTIYF
TRBJ2-1 TRBD2 TRBV18 once TGTGCCAGCTCAGGAGCTAGCGGGCTCAATGAGCAGTTCTTC CASSGASGLNEQFF
TRBJ2-7 . TRBV11-2 . TGTGCCAGCAGCCCTGGGACAAAGGGTAAGCACGAGCAGTACTTC CASSPGTKGKHEQYF
TRBJ2-1 TRBD1 TRBV5-8 . TGTGCCAGCAGCGGAACAGGGGGCTCCTACAATGAGCAGTTCTTC CASSGTGGSYNEQFF
TRBJ1-1 TRBD1 TRBV5-5 . TGTGCCAGCAGCTTGAATCTGGGACAGCCCAATGAAGCTTTCTTT CASSLNLGQPNEAFF
TRBJ2-1 . TRBV5-1 . TGCGCCAGCAGCCCGAGCTCAGGGACTCACTACAATGAGCAGTTCTTC CASSPSSGTHYNEQFF
TRBJ1-1 . TRBV20-1 few TGCAGTGCTAGAGCTCTAGATGAAGCTTTCTTT CSARALDEAFF
TRBJ2-7 TRBD1 TRBV7-6 . TGTGCCAGCAGCCCCGGGGACAGGGGGCGCGAGCAGTACTTC CASSPGDRGREQYF
TRBJ2-3 . TRBV13 . TGTGCCAGCAGCGAGACTCCTTCGGGCACAGATACGCAGTATTTT CASSETPSGTDTQYF
TRBJ2-1 TRBD1 TRBV5-4 . TGTGCCAGCAGCTTGACAGGGGGCAATGAGCAGTTCTTC CASSLTGGNEQFF
TRBJ2-7 TRBD1 TRBV9 . TGTGCCAGCAGCGTATCAGGGGGCCCCTCGGACGAGCAGTACTTC CASSVSGGPSDEQYF
TRBJ2-7 TRBD2 TRBV9 few TGTGCCAGCAGCGGTACCGCGGGAGGGCCCAACGAGCAGTACTTC CASSGTAGGPNEQYF
TRBJ2-2 . TRBV30 few TGTGCCTGTGGAGGTTACACCGGGGAGCTGTTTTTT CACGGYTGELFF
TRBJ1-1 . TRBV5-1 . TGCGCCAGCAGCTTGTGGGATGCGGGGAACACTGAAGCTTTCTTT CASSLWDAGNTEAFF
TRBJ2-1 TRBD2 TRBV5-5 few TGTGCCAGCAGCTTCGAGGGGACTAGTCCCTATGAGCAGTTCTTC CASSFEGTSPYEQFF
TRBJ2-7 TRBD1 TRBV5-1 few TGCGCCAGCAGCGCCGGGACAGGGTGGGACTACGAGCAGTACTTC CASSAGTGWDYEQYF
TRBJ1-1 . TRBV18 . TGTGCCAGCTCACCACGAGGGGAGGGGAACACTGAAGCTTTCTTT CASSPRGEGNTEAFF
TRBJ2-7 . TRBV7-9 few TGTGCCAGCAGCTTCAGTGCTAGCTACGAGCAGTACTTC CASSFSASYEQYF
TRBJ1-5 TRBD1 TRBV28 . TGTGCCAGCACCCCCGGGGCGGGACAGGCTTATCAGCCCCAGCATTTT CASTPGAGQAYQPQHF
TRBJ1-3 TRBD1 TRBV7-9 . TGTGCCAGCAGCCGGGACAGTACTACTAACACCATATATTTT CASSRDSTTNTIYF
TRBJ2-3 TRBD2 TRBV9 . TGTGCCAGCAGCGTAAGACTAGCGGGCCCCACAGATACGCAGTATTTT CASSVRLAGPTDTQYF